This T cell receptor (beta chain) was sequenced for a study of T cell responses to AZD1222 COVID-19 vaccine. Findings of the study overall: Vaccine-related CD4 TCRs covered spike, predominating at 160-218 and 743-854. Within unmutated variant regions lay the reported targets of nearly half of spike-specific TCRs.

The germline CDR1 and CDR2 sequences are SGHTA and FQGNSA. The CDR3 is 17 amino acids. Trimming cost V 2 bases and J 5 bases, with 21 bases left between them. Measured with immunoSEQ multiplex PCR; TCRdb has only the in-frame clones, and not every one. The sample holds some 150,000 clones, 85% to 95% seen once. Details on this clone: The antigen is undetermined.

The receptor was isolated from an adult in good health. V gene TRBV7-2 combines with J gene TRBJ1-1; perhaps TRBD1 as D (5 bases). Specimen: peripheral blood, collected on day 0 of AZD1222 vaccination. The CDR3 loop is CASSLYHIGGGGTEAFF. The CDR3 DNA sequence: TGTGCCAGCAGCTTATATCATATTGGGGGGGGAGGGACTGAAGCTTTCTTT.